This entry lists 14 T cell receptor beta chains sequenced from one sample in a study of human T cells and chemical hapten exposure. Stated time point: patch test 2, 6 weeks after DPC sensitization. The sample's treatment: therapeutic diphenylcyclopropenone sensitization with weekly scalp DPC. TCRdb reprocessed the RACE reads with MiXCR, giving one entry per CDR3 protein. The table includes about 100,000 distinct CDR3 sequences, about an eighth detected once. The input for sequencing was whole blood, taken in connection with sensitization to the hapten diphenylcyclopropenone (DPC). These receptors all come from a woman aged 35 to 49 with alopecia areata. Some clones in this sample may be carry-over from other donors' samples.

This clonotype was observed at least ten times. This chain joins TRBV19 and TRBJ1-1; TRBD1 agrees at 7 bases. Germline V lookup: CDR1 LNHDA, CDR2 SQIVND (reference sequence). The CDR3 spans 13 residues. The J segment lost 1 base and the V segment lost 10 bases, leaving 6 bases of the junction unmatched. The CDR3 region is CATQQGRNTEAFF. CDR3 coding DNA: TGTGCCACCCAACAGGGGAGGAACACTGAAGCTTTCTTT.

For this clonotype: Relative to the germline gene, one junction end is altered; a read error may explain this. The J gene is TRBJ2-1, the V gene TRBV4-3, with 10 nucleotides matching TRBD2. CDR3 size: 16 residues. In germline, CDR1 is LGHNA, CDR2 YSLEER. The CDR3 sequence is CASSQARVAGGREPFF. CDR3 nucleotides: TGCGCCAGCAGCCAAGCCAGGGTAGCGGGGGGACGAGAGCCGTTCTTC.

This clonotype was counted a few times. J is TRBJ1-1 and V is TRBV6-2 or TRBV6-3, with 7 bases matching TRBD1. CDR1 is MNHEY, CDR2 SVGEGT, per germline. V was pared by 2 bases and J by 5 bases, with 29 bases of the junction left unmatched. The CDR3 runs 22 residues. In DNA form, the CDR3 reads TGTGCCAGCAGTTACGCTGCCCCTCGGCAGCAGGTTCGAACAGGGGCGGGGACTGAAGCTTTCTTT. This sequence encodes CASSYAAPRQQVRTGAGTEAFF.

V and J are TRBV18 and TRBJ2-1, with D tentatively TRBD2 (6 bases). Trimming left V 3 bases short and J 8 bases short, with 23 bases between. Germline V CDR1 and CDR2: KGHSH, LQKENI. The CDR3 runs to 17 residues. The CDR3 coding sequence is TGTGCCAGCTCACCCCTCTTTGCCCGCGGTCCGGGGGATGAGCAGTTCTTC. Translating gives CASSPLFARGPGDEQFF.

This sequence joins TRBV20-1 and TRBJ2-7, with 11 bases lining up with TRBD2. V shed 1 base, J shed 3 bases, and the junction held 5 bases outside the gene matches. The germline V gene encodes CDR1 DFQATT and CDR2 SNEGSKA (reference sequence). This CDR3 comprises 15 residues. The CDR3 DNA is TGCAGTGCTAGAGCTCACGGGACTAGCGGCTACGAGCAGTACTTC. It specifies CSARAHGTSGYEQYF.

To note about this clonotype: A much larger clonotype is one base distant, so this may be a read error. The CDR3 DNA reads as TGTGCCAGCGGTTACTCGGTCGGGTCTGGAAACACCATATATTTT. This sequence encodes CASGYSVGSGNTIYF. The chain recombines TRBV6-5 with TRBJ1-3; D is uncertain. CDR1 and CDR2 (germline): MNHEY, SVGAGI. The length of the CDR3 is 15 residues.

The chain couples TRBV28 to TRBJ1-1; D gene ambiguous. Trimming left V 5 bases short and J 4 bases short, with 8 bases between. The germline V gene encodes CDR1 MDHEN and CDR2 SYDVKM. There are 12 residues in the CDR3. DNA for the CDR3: TGTGCCAGCAGTCAAAAGCCCACTGAAGCTTTCTTT. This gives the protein CASSQKPTEAFF.

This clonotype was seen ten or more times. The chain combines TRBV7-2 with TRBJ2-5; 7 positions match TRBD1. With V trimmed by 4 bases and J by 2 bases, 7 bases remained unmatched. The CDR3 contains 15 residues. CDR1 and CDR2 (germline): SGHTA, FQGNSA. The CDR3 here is CASSYPSTGQETQYF. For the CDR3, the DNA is TGTGCCAGCAGCTACCCCTCGACAGGGCAAGAGACCCAGTACTTC. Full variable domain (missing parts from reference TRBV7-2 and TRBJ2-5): GAGVSQSPSNKVTEKGKDVELRCDPISGHTALYWYRQSLGQGLEFLIYFQGNSAPDKSGLPSDRFSAERTGGSVSTLTIQRTQQEDSAVYLCASSYPSTGQETQYFGPGTRLLVL.

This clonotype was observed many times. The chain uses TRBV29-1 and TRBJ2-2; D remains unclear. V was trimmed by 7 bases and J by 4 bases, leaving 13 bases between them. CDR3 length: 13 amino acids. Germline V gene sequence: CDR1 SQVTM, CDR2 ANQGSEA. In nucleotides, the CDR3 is TGCAGCGGAAGGGCGTCAACCACCGGGGAGCTGTTTTTT. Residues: CSGRASTTGELFF.

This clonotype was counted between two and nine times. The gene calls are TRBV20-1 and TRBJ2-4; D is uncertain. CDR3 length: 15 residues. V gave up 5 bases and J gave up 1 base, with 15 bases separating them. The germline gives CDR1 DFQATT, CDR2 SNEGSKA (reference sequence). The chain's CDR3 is CSAPLSLGAKNIQYF. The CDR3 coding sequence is TGCAGTGCTCCCCTCTCCCTCGGGGCCAAAAACATTCAGTACTTC.

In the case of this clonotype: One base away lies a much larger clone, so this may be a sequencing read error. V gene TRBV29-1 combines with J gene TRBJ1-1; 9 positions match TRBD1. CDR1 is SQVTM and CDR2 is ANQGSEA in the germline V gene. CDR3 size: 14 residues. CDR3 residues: CSTWGGQGDTEALF. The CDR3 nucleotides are TGCAGCACCTGGGGGGGACAGGGAGACACTGAAGCTCTCTTT.

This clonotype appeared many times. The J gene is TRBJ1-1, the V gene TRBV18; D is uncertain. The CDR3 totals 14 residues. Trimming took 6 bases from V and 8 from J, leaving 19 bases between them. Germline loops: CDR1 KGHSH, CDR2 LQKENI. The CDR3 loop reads CASSPDGANGEAFF. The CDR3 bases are TGTGCCAGCTCGCCGGACGGAGCAAACGGGGAAGCTTTCTTT.

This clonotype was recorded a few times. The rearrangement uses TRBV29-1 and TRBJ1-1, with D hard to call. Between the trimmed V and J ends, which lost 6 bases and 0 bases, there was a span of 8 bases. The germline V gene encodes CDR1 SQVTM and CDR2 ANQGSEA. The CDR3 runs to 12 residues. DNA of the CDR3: TGCAGCGTCTCCACTATGAACACTGAAGCTTTCTTT. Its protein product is CSVSTMNTEAFF.

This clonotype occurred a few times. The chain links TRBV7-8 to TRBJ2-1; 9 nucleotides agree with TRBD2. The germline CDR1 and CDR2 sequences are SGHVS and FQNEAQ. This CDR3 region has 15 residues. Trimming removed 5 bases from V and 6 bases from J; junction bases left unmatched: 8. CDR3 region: CASSRGRAGSNEQFF. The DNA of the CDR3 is TGTGCCAGCAGCCGCGGGAGGGCGGGATCCAATGAGCAGTTCTTC.